This T cell receptor (beta chain) stems from a study of shared clonotypes between healthy human individuals. Background on the study: Per donor, three plates held CD4 naive cells, three held CD4 memory, two held CD8 naive and one held CD8 memory. General observations from the study: Memory subsets generally showed smaller estimated richness than naive subsets did. Naive CD4 clonotype sharing across several donors was about 5%.

This clone has a single count. Its matching antigen is unknown. Trimming removed 5 bases from V and 4 bases from J, with 9 bases in between. Per the germline V gene, CDR1 is SEHNR and CDR2 is FQNEAQ (reference sequence). The CDR3 runs 12 residues. CD45RO-negative, CCR7-positively selected cells formed the naive CD8 fraction, excluding terminally differentiated effector memory CD45RA+ cells. The donor cohort consisted entirely of Caucasian adults residing in Nashville, Tennessee. Here immunoSEQ multiplex PCR was the method, and the copy in TCRdb shows in-frame clones only, minus some. The sample carries some 2 million clones, over 85% recorded once.

This chain connects TRBV7-9 to TRBJ2-7; a possible D gene is TRBD1 (6 bases). The clonotype was recovered from a man younger than 35 in good health. Material for sequencing was naive CD8+ T cells sorted from blood. For the CDR3, the DNA is TGTGCCAGCAGCCAGGGACATTACGAGCAGTACTTC. This translates into CASSQGHYEQYF.